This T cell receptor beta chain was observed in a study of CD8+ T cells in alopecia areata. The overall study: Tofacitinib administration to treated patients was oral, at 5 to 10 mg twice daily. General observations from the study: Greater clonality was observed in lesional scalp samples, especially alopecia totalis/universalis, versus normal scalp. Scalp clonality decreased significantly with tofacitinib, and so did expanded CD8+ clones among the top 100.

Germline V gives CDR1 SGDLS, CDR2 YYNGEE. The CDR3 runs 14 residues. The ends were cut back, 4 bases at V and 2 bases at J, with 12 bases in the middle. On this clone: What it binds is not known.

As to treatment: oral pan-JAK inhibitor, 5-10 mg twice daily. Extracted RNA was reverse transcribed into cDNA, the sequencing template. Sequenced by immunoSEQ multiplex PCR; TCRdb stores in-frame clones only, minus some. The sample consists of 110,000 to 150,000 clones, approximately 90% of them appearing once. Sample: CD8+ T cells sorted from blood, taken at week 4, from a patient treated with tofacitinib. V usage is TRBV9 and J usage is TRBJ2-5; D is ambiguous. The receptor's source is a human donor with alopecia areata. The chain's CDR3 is CASSSSYGQETQYF. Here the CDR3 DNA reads TGTGCCAGCAGCTCCAGCTATGGGCAAGAGACCCAGTACTTC.